These 9 T cell receptor beta chains were sequenced from one sample in a study of T cell responses to AZD1222 COVID-19 vaccine. Assay used: immunoSEQ multiplex PCR; TCRdb lists only in-frame clones, some missing. Among about 110,000 clones, more than 90% were seen once, and the ten largest hold over 2%. The specimen was peripheral blood, collected 28 days after the second AZD1222 dose. The receptors shown here come from an adult who received the AZD1222 COVID-19 vaccine.

This chain links TRBV10-3 with TRBJ2-3; the match to TRBD2 covers 15 bases. The CDR3 covers 16 residues. The germline gives CDR1 ENHRY, CDR2 SYGVKD. J lost 4 bases, V lost 4 bases, and 3 bases had no gene match. The CDR3 protein is CAISVGLAGGSDTQYF. CDR3 coding DNA: TGTGCCATCAGTGTGGGACTAGCGGGGGGTTCAGATACGCAGTATTTT.

The chain is built from TRBV18 and TRBJ1-5, with no clear D. The CDR3 contains 15 residues. The germline CDR1 and CDR2 sequences are KGHSH and LQKENI. V shed 0 bases and J shed 10 bases, with 16 bases lying between them. This chain's CDR3 is CASSPPRMPAEPQHF. The DNA for the CDR3 is TGTGCCAGCTCACCACCCAGGATGCCAGCAGAACCCCAGCATTTT.

The J gene is TRBJ2-7, the V gene TRBV7-2; no clear D gene. This CDR3 contains 14 residues. The germline V gene has CDR1 SGHTA and CDR2 FQGNSA. Trimming took off 3 bases at V and 3 bases at J, with 12 bases between the two ends. CDR3 bases: TGTGCCAGCAGCTTCAATCTAGGTTACTACGAGCAGTACTTC. Its protein is CASSFNLGYYEQYF.

CDR3 loop: CASGGQGPNQPQHF. In DNA, the CDR3 is TGTGCCAGCGGGGGACAGGGGCCGAATCAGCCCCAGCATTTT. This chain uses TRBV2 with TRBJ1-5, with 10 positions matching TRBD1. The CDR3 totals 14 residues. The V gene end was trimmed by 8 bases and the J gene end by 4 bases; junction bases not matched to a gene: 5. Germline CDR1 is SNHLY and CDR2 is FYNNEI.

This rearrangement joins TRBV9 to TRBJ2-3, with D perhaps matching TRBD1 or TRBD2 (6 bases each). Germline CDR1 is SGDLS and CDR2 is YYNGEE. V was shortened by 10 bases and J by 5 bases, with 17 bases between the two germline ends. The CDR3 covers 13 residues. CDR3: CAGSLGGEDTQYF. The CDR3 DNA follows: TGTGCCGGTAGCCTCGGGGGCGAAGATACGCAGTATTTT.

Concerning this clone: At one of its ends the junction is not consistent with the germline gene, which may arise from a read error. The J gene is TRBJ2-1, the V gene TRBV7-9; TRBD2 matches 9 bases. The germline V gene has CDR1 SEHNR and CDR2 FQNEAQ (reference sequence). The CDR3 is 14 amino acids. The DNA of the CDR3 is TGTGCCAGCAGCTTAGTACGACTAGCGGCCGAGCAATTCTTC. It yields the protein CASSLVRLAAEQFF.

The rearrangement links TRBV7-2 to TRBJ2-7; 11 bases map to TRBD2. From germline, CDR1 is SGHTA and CDR2 FQGNSA. CDR3 size: 13 residues. V was pared by 4 bases and J by 6 bases, with 2 bases of the junction left unmatched. This chain's CDR3 is CASSSSGGFEQYF. The CDR3 bases are TGTGCCAGCAGCTCTAGCGGGGGGTTCGAGCAGTACTTC.

J is TRBJ2-3 and V is TRBV9; D not certain. Germline V gene data show CDR1 as SGDLS and CDR2 as YYNGEE. The CDR3 covers 13 residues. Trimming took 3 bases from V and 5 from J, leaving 10 bases between them. The chain's CDR3 is CASSDPPGDTQYF. The CDR3 nucleotides are TGTGCCAGCAGCGACCCCCCCGGAGATACGCAGTATTTT.

The chain has TRBV18 and TRBJ2-5; 8 bases agree with TRBD2. CDR1 is KGHSH, CDR2 LQKENI, per germline. V shed 4 bases and J 4 bases; nucleotides not matched to a gene: 5. This CDR3 contains 14 residues. DNA of the CDR3: TGTGCCAGCTCACGTCAGGCGGGAGGAGAGACCCAGTACTTC. It is translated as CASSRQAGGETQYF.